This T cell receptor (beta chain) was obtained from a study of shared clonotypes between healthy human individuals (dated by TCRdb to 2018 to 2021). In terms of the full investigation: A couple of women and a few men aged 18 to 49 years were included in the cohort. To estimate repertoire size and how much clonotype sharing occurs between individuals, the study deeply sequenced the blood TCR repertoires of 4 to 6 healthy adults. Between about 0.8 and 9 billion PBMCs per donor were obtained by leukapheresis. To increase sequencing depth and limit assay-specific biases, TCR repertoire library preparation and sequencing were carried out by different laboratories using diverse techniques. For each donor, CD4 naive and CD4 memory were each given three plates, CD8 naive was given two plates, and CD8 memory was given one plate. Study-level results and caveats: Sampling was limited to blood, and TCR repertoires in tissue likely differ from TCR repertoires in blood. Across four donors, 5% to 6% of naive CD4, roughly 3.3% of naive CD8, 2.3% of memory CD4, and around 0.4% of memory CD8 clonotypes were shared. The genetic and exposure-history diversity represented was limited by the small number of donors. Higher generation probabilities were observed for clonotypes shared by all four sorted-subset donors than for non-shared clonotypes. Naive subsets generally had larger estimated clonotype richness than memory subsets did. Pairwise subsampling indicated that sequencing depth was expected to affect the degree of clonotype sharing among donors. Rarefaction of sorted-subset datasets indicated incomplete sequencing despite the large sequencing depth.

Reading from cysteine to phenylalanine, the CDR3 counts 14 amino acids. The kept DNA is CDR3 alone, 42 bases in frame from the first base. At the junction V is shortened by 1 base and J by 0 bases, with 5 bases in between. The germline V gene sets CDR1 to SGDLS and CDR2 to YYNGEE. CD8 naive samples were obtained by positive selection for CCR7 among CD45RO-negative cells, yielding a CD45RA+CCR7+ population from which TemRA cells were excluded. The donors were healthy, HIV-negative adults who had no recently reported acute infections or vaccinations. All donors were Caucasian adults living in Nashville, Tennessee, USA. After blood collection by leukapheresis, PBMCs were isolated using Ficoll-Histopaque density gradient centrifugation and then cryopreserved in the vapor phase of liquid nitrogen. Purity and quantity of every magnetically sorted T cell population were checked by analytical flow cytometry. From each sorted fraction, genomic DNA was isolated and quantified by UV absorbance on a Nanodrop 2000c.

With respect to this clone: Its antigen target is currently unknown. The record has no base qualities; no much larger clone is one base away.

TCR CDR3 regions were amplified from genomic DNA by multiplex PCR using the deep immunoSEQ assay. Extracted genomic DNA from each cell subset was spread evenly across all wells of several immunoSEQ 96-well plates, with each plate serving as a replicate. For sorted subsets, each replicate PCR was loaded with 200 to 250 ng genomic DNA, equivalent to 30,000 or so T cell genomes. Purified libraries were quantified with a Qubit 3.0 fluorometer, sized on a Bioanalyzer 2100, and re-quantified with the KAPA Library Quantification kit. Every immunoSEQ 96-well plate was sequenced on a separate single-read 150-cycle Illumina NextSeq 550 flow cell. Per the authors' processing: Because the immunoSEQ output held only junctional sequences and lacked quality scores, the filtering could not match the filtering applied to full-length reads. Sequences were annotated with PyIR, a Python wrapper for IgBLAST v1.9, using IMGT germline references to assign V/J genes and CDR3. Reads were filtered out if the reads had weak V/J assignments (E-value above 1e-6), no CDR3, stop codons, out-of-frame junctions, or ambiguous translated residues. V3J clonotypes were defined as sequences sharing an identical inferred V gene, J gene, and CDR3 amino acid sequence. Percentage overlap between repertoires was calculated by dividing the number of shared unique clonotypes by the size of the smaller repertoire. RTK rarefaction, the Chao1 estimator, and Recon v2.1 estimates of unobserved clonotypes were used to assess repertoire richness. Generation probabilities for all TCRbeta clonotypes obtained by the gDNA method from a handful of donors were computed using OLGA. The source is immuneACCESS, and TCRdb retained only in-frame sequences with V and J called. Part of the clones is not carried over; for the studies checked, unresolved V genes explain less than half of this, and the remainder is unexplained. That table furnishes V, J and clone size, whereas the DNA furnished D and trimming. The sample table shows around 2,000,000 clones, and about 95% are seen once. About 1.1% of the sample belongs to the ten largest clones.

Sample: naive CD8+ T cells sorted from blood. The sample's cell subset or site, from its label and the paper: CD45RA+CCR7+. This clonotype was sampled from a man between 18 and 35 years old in good health. The chain couples TRBV9 to TRBJ1-3; too little of a D gene remains to name it. CDR3 loop: CASSVTGSGNTIYF. In nucleotides, the sequence is TGTGCCAGCAGCGTAACGGGCTCTGGAAACACCATATATTTT.